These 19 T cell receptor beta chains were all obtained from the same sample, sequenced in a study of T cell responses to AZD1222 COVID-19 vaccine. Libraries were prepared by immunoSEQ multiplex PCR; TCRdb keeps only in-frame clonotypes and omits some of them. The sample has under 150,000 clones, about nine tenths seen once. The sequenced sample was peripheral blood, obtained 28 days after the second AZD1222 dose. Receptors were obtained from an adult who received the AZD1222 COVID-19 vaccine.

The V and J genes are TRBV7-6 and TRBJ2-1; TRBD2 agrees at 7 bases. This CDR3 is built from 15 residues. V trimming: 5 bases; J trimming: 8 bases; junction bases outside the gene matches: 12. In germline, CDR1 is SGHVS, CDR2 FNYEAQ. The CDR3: CASSPAGRNFHEQFF. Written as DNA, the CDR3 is TGTGCCAGCAGCCCCGCCGGGAGGAATTTTCATGAGCAGTTCTTC.

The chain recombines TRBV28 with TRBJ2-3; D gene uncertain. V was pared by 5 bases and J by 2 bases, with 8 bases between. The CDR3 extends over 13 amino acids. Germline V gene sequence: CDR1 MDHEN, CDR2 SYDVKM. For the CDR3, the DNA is TGTGCCAGCAGTCCCCCAACCACAGATACGCAGTATTTT. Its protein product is CASSPPTTDTQYF.

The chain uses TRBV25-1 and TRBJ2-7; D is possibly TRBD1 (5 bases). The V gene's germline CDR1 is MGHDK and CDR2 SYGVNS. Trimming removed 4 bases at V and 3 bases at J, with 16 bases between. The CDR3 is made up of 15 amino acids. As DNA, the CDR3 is TGTGCCAGCAGTGTTAATAGGGGCCCCCTCTACGAGCAGTACTTC. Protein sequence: CASSVNRGPLYEQYF.

This CDR3 is CASSRKGAEKLFF. The CDR3 coding sequence is TGTGCCAGCAGCCGCAAAGGGGCTGAAAAACTGTTTTTT. The V and J genes are TRBV11-2 and TRBJ1-4; a weak D match, TRBD1 (5 bases). The length of the CDR3 is 13 residues. CDR1 and CDR2 from the germline V gene are SGHAT and FQNNGV. The germline V and J ends were trimmed by 5 bases and 7 bases, with 11 bases remaining between them.

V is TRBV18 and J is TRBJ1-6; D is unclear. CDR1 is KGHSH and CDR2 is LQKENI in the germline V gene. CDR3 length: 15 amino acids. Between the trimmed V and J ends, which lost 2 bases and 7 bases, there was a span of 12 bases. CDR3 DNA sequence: TGTGCCAGCTCACCAGGAGTTGCTGGGAATTCACCCCTCCACTTT. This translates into CASSPGVAGNSPLHF.

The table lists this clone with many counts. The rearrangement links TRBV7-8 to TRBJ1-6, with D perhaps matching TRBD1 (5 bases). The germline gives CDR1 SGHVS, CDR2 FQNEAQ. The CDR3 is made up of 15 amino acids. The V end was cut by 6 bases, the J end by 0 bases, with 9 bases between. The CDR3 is CASRGLNSYNSPLHF. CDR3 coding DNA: TGTGCCAGCAGGGGGCTCAACTCCTATAATTCACCCCTCCACTTT.

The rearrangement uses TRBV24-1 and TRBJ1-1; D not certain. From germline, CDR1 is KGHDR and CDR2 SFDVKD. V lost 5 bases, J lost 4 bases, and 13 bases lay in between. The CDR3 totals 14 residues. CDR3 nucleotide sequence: TGTGCCACCAGTGCCAACACCCTTGCCACTGAAGCTTTCTTT. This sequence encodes CATSANTLATEAFF.

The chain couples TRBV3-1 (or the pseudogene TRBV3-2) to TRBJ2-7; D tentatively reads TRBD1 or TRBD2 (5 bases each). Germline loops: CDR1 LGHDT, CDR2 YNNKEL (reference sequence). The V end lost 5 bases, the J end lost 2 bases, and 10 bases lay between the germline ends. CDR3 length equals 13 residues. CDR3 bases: TGTGCCAGCAGCGACGGGGCCCCCTACGAGCAGTACTTC. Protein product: CASSDGAPYEQYF.

The chain's CDR3 is CAWRPPGQRNTDTQYF. The CDR3 nucleotides read TGTGCCTGGAGGCCTCCTGGACAGAGAAACACAGATACGCAGTATTTT. The chain carries TRBV30 and TRBJ2-3, with D maybe TRBD1 (6 bases). CDR1 GTSNPN and CDR2 SVGIG come from the germline V gene (reference sequence). The CDR3 runs to 16 residues. Trimming left V 3 bases short and J 2 bases short, with 18 bases between. The whole variable domain, filled in from reference TRBV30 and TRBJ2-3, reads SQTIHQWPATLVQPVGSPLSLECTVEGTSNPNLYWYRQAAGRGLQLLFYSVGIGQISSEVPQNLSASRPQDRQFILSSKKLLLSDSGFYLCAWRPPGQRNTDTQYFGPGTRLTVL.

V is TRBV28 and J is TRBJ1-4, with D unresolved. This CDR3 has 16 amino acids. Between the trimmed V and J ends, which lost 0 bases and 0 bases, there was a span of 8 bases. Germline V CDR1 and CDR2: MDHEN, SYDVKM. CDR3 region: CASSLWRASTNEKLFF. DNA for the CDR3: TGTGCCAGCAGTTTATGGAGGGCCTCAACTAATGAAAAACTGTTTTTT. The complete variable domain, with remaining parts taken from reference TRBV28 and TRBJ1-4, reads DVKVTQSSRYLVKRTGEKVFLECVQDMDHENMFWYRQDPGLGLRLIYFSYDVKMKEKGDIPEGYSVSREKKERFSLILESASTNQTSMYLCASSLWRASTNEKLFFGSGTQLSVL.

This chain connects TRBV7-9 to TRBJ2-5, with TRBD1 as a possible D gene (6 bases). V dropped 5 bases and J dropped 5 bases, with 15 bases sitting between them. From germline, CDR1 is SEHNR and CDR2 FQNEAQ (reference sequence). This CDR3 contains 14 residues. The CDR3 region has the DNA TGTGCCAGCAGCCCGGACAGAGGGCGGGAGACCCAGTACTTC. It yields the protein CASSPDRGRETQYF.

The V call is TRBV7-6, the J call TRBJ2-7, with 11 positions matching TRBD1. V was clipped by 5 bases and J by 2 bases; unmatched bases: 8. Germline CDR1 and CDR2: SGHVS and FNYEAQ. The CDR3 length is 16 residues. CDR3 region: CASSVYGTGGAYEQYF. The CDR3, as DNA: TGTGCCAGCAGCGTATACGGGACAGGGGGAGCCTACGAGCAGTACTTC.

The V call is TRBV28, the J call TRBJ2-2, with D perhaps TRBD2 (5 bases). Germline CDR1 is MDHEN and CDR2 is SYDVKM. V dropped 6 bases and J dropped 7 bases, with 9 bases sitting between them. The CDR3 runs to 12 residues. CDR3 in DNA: TGTGCCAGCAGAGATGGAGGCGGGGAGCTGTTTTTT. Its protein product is CASRDGGGELFF.

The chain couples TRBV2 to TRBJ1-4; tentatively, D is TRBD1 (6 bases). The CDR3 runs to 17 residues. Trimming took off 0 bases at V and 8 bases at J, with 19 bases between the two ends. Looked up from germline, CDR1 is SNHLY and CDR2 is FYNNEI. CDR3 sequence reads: CASSEAGTSRLREKLFF. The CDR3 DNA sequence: TGTGCCAGCAGTGAAGCGGGGACATCTAGGTTAAGGGAAAAACTGTTTTTT.

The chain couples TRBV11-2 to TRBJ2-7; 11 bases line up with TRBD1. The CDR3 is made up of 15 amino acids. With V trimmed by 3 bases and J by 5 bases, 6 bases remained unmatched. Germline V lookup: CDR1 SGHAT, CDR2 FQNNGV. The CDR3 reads CASSFIGQGANEQYF. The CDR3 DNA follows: TGTGCCAGCAGCTTCATCGGACAGGGGGCCAACGAGCAGTACTTC.

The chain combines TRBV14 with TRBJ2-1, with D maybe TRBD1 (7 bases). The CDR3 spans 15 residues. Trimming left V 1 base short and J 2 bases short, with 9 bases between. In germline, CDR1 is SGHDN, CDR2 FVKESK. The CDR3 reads CASSQGGTAYNEQFF. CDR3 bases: TGTGCCAGCAGCCAAGGCGGGACAGCCTACAATGAGCAGTTCTTC.

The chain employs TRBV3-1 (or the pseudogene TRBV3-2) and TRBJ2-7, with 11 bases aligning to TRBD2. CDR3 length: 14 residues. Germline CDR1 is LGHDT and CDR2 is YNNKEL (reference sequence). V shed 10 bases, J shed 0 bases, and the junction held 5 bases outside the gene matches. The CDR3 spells CAIGTSGASYEQYF. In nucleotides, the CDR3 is TGTGCCATCGGGACTAGCGGAGCCTCCTACGAGCAGTACTTC.

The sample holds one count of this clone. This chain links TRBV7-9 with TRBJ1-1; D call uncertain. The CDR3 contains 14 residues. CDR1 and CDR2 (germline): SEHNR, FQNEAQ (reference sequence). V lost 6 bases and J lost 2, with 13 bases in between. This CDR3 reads CASRPPGINTEAFF. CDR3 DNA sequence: TGTGCCAGCAGACCACCGGGGATTAACACTGAAGCTTTCTTT.

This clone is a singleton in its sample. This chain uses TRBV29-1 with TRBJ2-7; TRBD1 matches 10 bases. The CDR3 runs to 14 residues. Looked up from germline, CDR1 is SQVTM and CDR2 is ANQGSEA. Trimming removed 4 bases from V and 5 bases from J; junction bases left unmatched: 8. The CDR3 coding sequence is TGCAGCGTTGCAGTGACAGGGGGCAAAAACGAGCAGTACTTC. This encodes CSVAVTGGKNEQYF.